Each of the 29 T cell receptor beta chains below was sequenced from the same sample in a study of blood T cell repertoires in COVID-19 (dated by TCRdb to 2020 to 2021). Library preparation employed the immunoSEQ multiplex PCR assay. In its TCRdb copy, this immuneACCESS table keeps in-frame sequences only and misses some clones. Where compared with another copy, unresolved V genes explain less than half of these, and the others have no known cause. The sample table holds about 60,000 clones, of which 91% were seen once. The ten largest clones take up about 6.8% of the sample. Material: peripheral blood. The origin of the receptors is a human donor in a cohort sampled during active COVID-19.

The V gene is TRBV7-2, the J gene TRBJ2-7; weak D call: TRBD1 (8 bases). V gave up 2 bases and J gave up 3 bases, with 14 bases separating them. Per germline, CDR1 SGHTA and CDR2 FQGNSA. CDR3 size: 15 residues. Here the CDR3 DNA reads TGTGCCAGCAGCTTACACACAGGGGGGGACTACGAGCAGTACTTC. This encodes CASSLHTGGDYEQYF.

This rearrangement joins TRBV6-2 or TRBV6-3 to TRBJ1-1; D perhaps matches TRBD1 (6 bases). V was shortened by 5 bases and J by 12 bases, with 22 bases between the two germline ends. The CDR3 consists of 14 residues. Germline V lookup: CDR1 MNHEY, CDR2 SVGEGT. The CDR3 is CASSPPRDTQITFF. CDR3 nucleotide sequence: TGTGCCAGCAGTCCACCAAGGGACACGCAAATAACTTTCTTT.

The chain couples TRBV27 to TRBJ2-5, with D unresolved. This CDR3 has 14 amino acids. V gave up 5 bases and J gave up 2 bases, with 12 bases separating them. The germline gives CDR1 MNHEY, CDR2 SMNVEV (reference sequence). Here the CDR3 reads CASSPDLAQETQYF. In DNA, the CDR3 is TGTGCCAGCAGTCCCGACTTAGCTCAAGAGACCCAGTACTTC.

CDR3 nucleotides: TGTGCCAGCAGCTTAGACGGAGCACGCACAGATACGCAGTATTTT. Translation gives CASSLDGARTDTQYF. The genes are TRBV11-2 and TRBJ2-3; D is uncertain. Germline V gene sequence: CDR1 SGHAT, CDR2 FQNNGV. Trimming removed 0 bases from V and 1 base from J, with 8 bases in between. The CDR3 consists of 15 residues.

The chain employs TRBV19 and TRBJ2-1, with TRBD2 identical over 7 bases. The germline V gene encodes CDR1 LNHDA and CDR2 SQIVND (reference sequence). Trimming at V came to 5 bases and at J to 7 bases, leaving 14 bases not matched to a gene. The CDR3 spans 16 residues. CDR3 residues: CASSPTKRDHGNEQFF. CDR3 coding DNA: TGTGCCAGTAGTCCGACCAAGCGGGACCACGGGAATGAGCAGTTCTTC.

The chain carries TRBV18 and TRBJ1-4; D perhaps matches TRBD1 (5 bases). In germline, CDR1 is KGHSH, CDR2 LQKENI. V lost 0 bases and J lost 0, with 11 bases in between. This CDR3 contains 17 residues. CDR3 DNA: TGTGCCAGCTCACCACCCTATAGGGGCCCAACTAATGAAAAACTGTTTTTT. As protein: CASSPPYRGPTNEKLFF.

This clone was counted only a few times. The chain recombines TRBV11-2 with TRBJ1-1, with TRBD1 as a possible D gene (6 bases). CDR3 length: 13 amino acids. Trimming removed 2 bases at V and 8 bases at J, with 12 bases between. Germline CDR1 SGHAT, CDR2 FQNNGV. CDR3 residues: CASSLSSQGEAFF. CDR3 nucleotides: TGTGCCAGCAGCTTATCAAGCCAGGGGGAAGCTTTCTTT. The whole variable domain, filled in from reference TRBV11-2 and TRBJ1-1, reads EAGVAQSPRYKIIEKRQSVAFWCNPISGHATLYWYQQILGQGPKLLIQFQNNGVVDDSQLPKDRFSAERLKGVDSTLKIQPAKLEDSAVYLCASSLSSQGEAFFGQGTRLTVV.

The chain uses TRBV6-6 and TRBJ2-7, with 8 bases matching TRBD1. Germline loops: CDR1 MNHNY, CDR2 SVGAGI (reference sequence). This CDR3 is built from 14 residues. J was trimmed by 2 bases and V by 0 bases; bases with no gene match: 0. CDR3 region: CASSYSTGAYEQYF. In DNA form, the CDR3 reads TGTGCCAGCAGTTACTCGACAGGGGCCTACGAGCAGTACTTC.

The chain employs TRBV11-2 and TRBJ1-4; maybe TRBD1 (5 bases). The germline CDR1 and CDR2 sequences are SGHAT and FQNNGV. The CDR3 is 15 amino acids. Between the trimmed V and J ends, which lost 4 bases and 8 bases, there was a span of 17 bases. The DNA for the CDR3 is TGTGCCAGCAGCTCCCAAAGGGGATTTGAGGAAAAACTGTTTTTT. Its translation is CASSSQRGFEEKLFF.

This clone appeared a single time. V usage is TRBV29-1 and J usage is TRBJ1-2, with 7 bases matching TRBD1. The CDR3 has 12 residues. V shed 3 bases and J 5 bases; nucleotides not matched to a gene: 3. Germline V lookup: CDR1 SQVTM, CDR2 ANQGSEA. In DNA, the CDR3 is TGCAGCGTTGAGGGACAGAGTTATGGCTACACCTTC. As protein: CSVEGQSYGYTF.

This clone appeared a single time. The chain combines TRBV6-2 or TRBV6-3 with TRBJ2-7; 8 nucleotides align to TRBD2. The CDR3 runs 16 residues. The germline gives CDR1 MNHEY, CDR2 SVGEGT. V shed 6 bases and J 6 bases; nucleotides not matched to a gene: 16. CDR3 loop: CASSRPGGSGMSEQYF. The CDR3 nucleotides read TGTGCCAGCAGCCGACCCGGGGGTAGCGGGATGAGCGAGCAGTACTTC.

This sequence joins TRBV6-4 and TRBJ1-5; 8 nucleotides agree with TRBD1. CDR3 length: 16 amino acids. The V gene's germline CDR1 is MRHNA and CDR2 SNTAGT. V gave up 4 bases and J gave up 1 base; unmatched junction bases: 6. CDR3 DNA sequence: TGTGCCAGCAGTGGCCGCGACAGGGGAAGCAATCAGCCCCAGCATTTT. The encoded protein is CASSGRDRGSNQPQHF.

V and J are TRBV19 and TRBJ2-1, with D perhaps TRBD2 (7 bases). The germline gives CDR1 LNHDA, CDR2 SQIVND (reference sequence). V was clipped by 7 bases and J by 7 bases, with 17 bases between them. This CDR3 is built from 14 residues. In nucleotides, the CDR3 is TGTGCCAGTACTAGAGGGGGGGCCAGGAATGAGCAGTTCTTC. Its translation: CASTRGGARNEQFF. The full variable domain, its missing parts supplied by reference TRBV19 and TRBJ2-1, is DGGITQSPKYLFRKEGQNVTLSCEQNLNHDAMYWYRQDPGQGLRLIYYSQIVNDFQKGDIAEGYSVSREKKESFPLTVTSAQKNPTAFYLCASTRGGARNEQFFGPGTRLTVL.

This chain joins TRBV7-8 and TRBJ2-1, with TRBD2 matching 9 bases. In germline, CDR1 is SGHVS, CDR2 FQNEAQ. Germline trimming cut 5 bases from V and 0 bases from J; bases unmatched to any gene: 2. This CDR3 is 15 amino acids long. CDR3 nucleotide sequence: TGTGCCAGCAGCCGCGGGGGGGTCTCCTACAATGAGCAGTTCTTC. It translates to CASSRGGVSYNEQFF.

This chain links TRBV5-1 with TRBJ2-1, with no clear D. The germline CDR1 and CDR2 sequences are SGHRS and YFSETQ. This CDR3 has 16 amino acids. V dropped 0 bases and J dropped 2 bases, with 12 bases sitting between them. CDR3 nucleotide sequence: TGCGCCAGCAGCTTGGCTGAGAGGAGCACCTACAATGAGCAGTTCTTC. As protein: CASSLAERSTYNEQFF.

V is TRBV5-1 and J is TRBJ2-7; D might be TRBD2 (6 bases). The CDR3 runs to 15 residues. The V and J ends lost 0 bases and 4 bases respectively, with 14 bases between them. Germline CDR1 reads SGHRS; CDR2 reads YFSETQ. The CDR3 region has the DNA TGCGCCAGCAGCTTGGGCTCGGGGGAAAGTTACGAGCAGTACTTC. This codes for CASSLGSGESYEQYF.

This chain links TRBV6-2 or TRBV6-3 with TRBJ2-3; TRBD2 agrees at 14 bases. After removal of 6 bases from V and 0 bases from J, the junction contained 8 bases not matched to a gene. Germline loops: CDR1 MNHEY, CDR2 SVGEGT. The CDR3 sequence is 18 residues long. The CDR3 here is CASSPGLAGGTSTDTQYF. CDR3 in DNA: TGTGCCAGCAGCCCCGGACTAGCGGGGGGAACAAGCACAGATACGCAGTATTTT.

This clone occurred once. V usage is TRBV28 and J usage is TRBJ2-3; no clear D. V lost 1 base, J lost 3 bases, and 11 bases lay in between. The CDR3 has 15 amino acids. The germline V gene has CDR1 MDHEN and CDR2 SYDVKM. The CDR3 DNA is TGTGCCAGCAGTTTATCCGGGTTGGGTACAGATACGCAGTATTTT. It specifies CASSLSGLGTDTQYF. Using reference TRBV28 and TRBJ2-3 for the parts outside the CDR3, the full variable domain is DVKVTQSSRYLVKRTGEKVFLECVQDMDHENMFWYRQDPGLGLRLIYFSYDVKMKEKGDIPEGYSVSREKKERFSLILESASTNQTSMYLCASSLSGLGTDTQYFGPGTRLTVL.

V is TRBV3-1 (or the pseudogene TRBV3-2) and J is TRBJ1-2; 7 bases fit TRBD1. Trimming removed 1 base from V and 1 base from J; junction bases left unmatched: 6. CDR3 length equals 16 residues. CDR1 and CDR2 (germline): LGHDT, YNNKEL (reference sequence). The CDR3 region has the DNA TGTGCCAGCAGCCAAGGAGTGGGACAGTATAACTATGGCTACACCTTC. Translation: CASSQGVGQYNYGYTF.

This clone has a handful of counts. The chain combines TRBV7-9 with TRBJ1-3, with D tentatively TRBD1 (6 bases). V gave up 4 bases and J gave up 4 bases, with 17 bases separating them. The CDR3 totals 16 residues. Germline V gene data show CDR1 as SEHNR and CDR2 as FQNEAQ (reference sequence). The CDR3 coding sequence is TGTGCCAGCAGCTCTAGCCTAACAGGGTTCGGAAACACCATATATTTT. Translation: CASSSSLTGFGNTIYF.

The CDR3 DNA reads TGTGCCAGCAGCCAAGATGTCGGGACAGGGGTGAACACTGAAGCTTTCTTT. Its translation: CASSQDVGTGVNTEAFF. This chain uses TRBV3-1 (or the pseudogene TRBV3-2) with TRBJ1-1; 10 bases match TRBD1. Germline lookup yields CDR1 LGHDT and CDR2 YNNKEL (reference sequence). J was trimmed by 0 bases and V by 0 bases; bases with no gene match: 4. This CDR3 has 17 amino acids.

This sequence joins TRBV29-1 and TRBJ2-5, with 7 nucleotides matching TRBD1. CDR3 length equals 15 residues. Losses at the gene ends were 3 bases for V and 5 bases for J; bases not matched to a gene: 12. Germline CDR1 reads SQVTM; CDR2 reads ANQGSEA. Here the CDR3 reads CSVDGGAGGGETQYF. In DNA form, the CDR3 reads TGCAGCGTTGACGGTGGGGCAGGGGGTGGCGAGACCCAGTACTTC.

The chain uses TRBV19 and TRBJ2-3; 7 bases are shared with TRBD2. This CDR3 region has 15 residues. Per germline, CDR1 LNHDA and CDR2 SQIVND (reference sequence). V shed 6 bases, J shed 1 base, and the junction held 7 bases outside the gene matches. For the CDR3, the DNA is TGTGCCAGTAGCGGTGGCGGGGGACGCACAGATACGCAGTATTTT. Amino acids: CASSGGGGRTDTQYF.

V usage is TRBV3-1 (or the pseudogene TRBV3-2) and J usage is TRBJ2-7, with 8 bases aligning to TRBD2. Unmatched junction bases numbered 8, after V lost 6 bases and J lost 4 bases. The germline V gene encodes CDR1 LGHDT and CDR2 YNNKEL (reference sequence). The CDR3 runs to 14 residues. CDR3 nucleotides: TGTGCCAGCAGGACAAGCGGGAGACAATACGAGCAGTACTTC. Protein: CASRTSGRQYEQYF.

J is TRBJ2-5 and V is TRBV6-5, with TRBD2 identical over 12 bases. In germline, CDR1 is MNHEY, CDR2 SVGAGI. The junction had 7 bases not matched to a gene; V was cut back by 7 bases and J by 7 bases. The CDR3 loop spans 14 amino acids. CDR3 sequence (DNA): TGTGCCAGCAATCTAGCGGGGGGGCCAGGGACCCAGTACTTC. It translates to CASNLAGGPGTQYF.

The chain combines TRBV24-1 with TRBJ2-6; TRBD2 is a possible D gene (6 bases). Per the germline V gene, CDR1 is KGHDR and CDR2 is SFDVKD. V was pared by 6 bases and J by 0 bases, with 8 bases between. This CDR3 comprises 15 residues. DNA for the CDR3: TGTGCCACCAGTCGGGGAGGCTCTGGGGCCAACGTCCTGACTTTC. This encodes CATSRGGSGANVLTF.

This chain links TRBV6-4 with TRBJ2-1, with D unclear. V gave up 5 bases and J gave up 7 bases, with 12 bases separating them. The germline CDR1 and CDR2 sequences are MRHNA and SNTAGT. There are 13 residues in the CDR3. CDR3 nucleotides: TGTGCCAGCAGTATTTCGCTAGAAAATGAGCAGTTCTTC. This codes for CASSISLENEQFF.

This sequence joins TRBV5-6 and TRBJ2-7; the match to TRBD2 covers 8 bases. The CDR3 sequence is 15 residues long. J gave up 3 bases and V 4 bases, and 9 bases lay outside the gene matches. Germline loops: CDR1 SGHDT, CDR2 YYEEEE. The CDR3 here is CASSKGGRSYYEQYF. The DNA of the CDR3 is TGTGCCAGCAGCAAAGGCGGGAGGTCATACTACGAGCAGTACTTC.

Comments on this clone: Other nucleotide sequences in the sample specify the same CDR3. The chain couples TRBV5-5 to TRBJ1-2, with unresolved D. Trimming shortened V by 0 bases and J by 1 base, and 4 bases separated the two germline ends. The V gene's germline CDR1 is SGHKS and CDR2 YYEKEE (reference sequence). This CDR3 comprises 13 residues. The DNA for the CDR3 is TGTGCCAGCAGCTTGGGTAGTAACTATGGCTACACCTTC. Translated, it gives CASSLGSNYGYTF.